Sequencing of this TCR beta chain was carried out in a study of T cell responses to AZD1222 COVID-19 vaccine. The germline CDR1 and CDR2 sequences are SGHTA and FQGNSA. The CDR3 runs to 14 residues. The V gene lost 5 bases and the J gene lost 7 bases, with 16 bases spanning the gap. Profiling relied on immunoSEQ multiplex PCR, and the TCRdb table lists in-frame clones only, not all of them. The sample consists of around 99,000 clones, about nine tenths of them appearing once. The chain uses TRBV7-2 and TRBJ2-3, with D tentatively TRBD2 (6 bases). The sample here was peripheral blood, taken 28 days after the second AZD1222 dose. This clonotype was sampled from an adult who received the AZD1222 COVID-19 vaccine. The CDR3 sequence: CASSTGLEPNTQYF. CDR3 nucleotides: TGTGCCAGCAGCACGGGACTGGAGCCGAATACGCAGTATTTT.